The next 26 T cell receptor beta chains were all read from a single sample in a study of cytomegalovirus exposure and HLA in healthy donors. It was with 60 Vbeta and 13 Jbeta primers that the PCR ran. The method was immunoSEQ multiplex PCR; TCRdb's version includes in-frame clones alone and lacks a portion of them. The sample shows roughly 100,000 clones, around 64% of them seen only once. Material: PBMCs. The receptor set was obtained from a man aged 60 to 69 in good health and CMV-seronegative.

J is TRBJ1-2 and V is TRBV12-5, with a weak D call TRBD1 (6 bases). This CDR3 spans 15 amino acids. Germline V gives CDR1 LGHNT, CDR2 FRNRAP. V lost 5 bases to trimming and J lost 8 bases, with 21 bases between them. The CDR3 bases are TGTGCTAGTGGTGATGCTCGGGGGGCGCAGGACGGCTACACCTTC. Amino acid sequence: CASGDARGAQDGYTF.

This clone was counted between two and nine times. The CDR3 bases are TGTGCCAGCACCTTGGGGGAGGGTAGCAATCAGCCCCAGCATTTT. As protein: CASTLGEGSNQPQHF. The chain employs TRBV7-9 and TRBJ1-5; D is possibly TRBD1 (5 bases). The CDR3 loop spans 15 amino acids. CDR1 and CDR2 from the germline V gene are SEHNR and FQNEAQ (reference sequence). The V end lost 7 bases, the J end lost 0 bases, and 13 bases lay between the germline ends.

The genes are TRBV19 and TRBJ1-4; weak D call: TRBD1 (6 bases). The CDR3 contains 15 residues. V gave up 5 bases and J gave up 8 bases, with 18 bases separating them. Germline V gene sequence: CDR1 LNHDA, CDR2 SQIVND (reference sequence). As DNA, the CDR3 is TGTGCCAGTAGTCCGCCCAAGGGGGTGCGAGAAAAACTGTTTTTT. Protein product: CASSPPKGVREKLFF.

This chain connects TRBV7-2 to TRBJ1-2; D unresolved. Trimming left V 5 bases short and J 11 bases short, with 18 bases between. CDR3 size: 13 residues. Per the germline V gene, CDR1 is SGHTA and CDR2 is FQGNSA. The CDR3 loop reads CASSRGQRSGYTF. CDR3 nucleotides: TGTGCCAGCAGCCGCGGGCAGAGGTCGGGATACACCTTC.

V usage is TRBV11-3 and J usage is TRBJ2-7; TRBD1 matches at 7 bases. V gave up 5 bases and J gave up 6 bases; unmatched junction bases: 7. Germline lookup yields CDR1 SGHNT and CDR2 YENEEA. This CDR3 has 13 amino acids. The CDR3: CASSVNRGTEQYF. The CDR3 coding sequence is TGTGCCAGCAGCGTGAACAGGGGAACCGAGCAGTACTTC.

The gene calls are TRBV6-1 and TRBJ2-7; D ambiguous. The length of the CDR3 is 14 residues. Germline V gene sequence: CDR1 MNHNS, CDR2 SASEGT. V was cut by 5 bases and J by 0 bases, with 11 bases left in between. The DNA for the CDR3 is TGTGCCAGCAGTAGAGAGAGGAGCTCCTACGAGCAGTACTTC. It translates to CASSRERSSYEQYF.

This clone occurred many times. The genes are TRBV6-6 and TRBJ2-3; maybe TRBD1 (6 bases). From germline, CDR1 is MNHNY and CDR2 SVGAGI (reference sequence). The CDR3 is made up of 13 amino acids. The V and J ends lost 11 bases and 2 bases respectively, with 14 bases between them. For the CDR3, the DNA is TGTGCCTCATCACAGGGATACACAGATACGCAGTATTTT. Protein sequence: CASSQGYTDTQYF.

This clone was observed a handful of times. The chain joins TRBV30 to TRBJ1-1; D is perhaps TRBD1 (5 bases). Germline V CDR1 and CDR2: GTSNPN, SVGIG (reference sequence). The V gene lost 2 bases and the J gene lost 13 bases, with 20 bases spanning the gap. This CDR3 has 13 amino acids. CDR3 coding DNA: TGTGCCTGGAGTCCTGGGCCAGCGATCGGGGGTTTCTTT. This encodes CAWSPGPAIGGFF.

This clone was picked up many times. The chain couples TRBV7-3 to TRBJ1-1; possible D gene TRBD1, 6 bases. This CDR3 is built from 13 residues. The V gene's germline CDR1 is SGHTA and CDR2 FQGTGA. Trimming left V 8 bases short and J 0 bases short, with 10 bases between. In DNA form, the CDR3 reads TGTGCCAGCGGACAGCACATGAACACTGAAGCTTTCTTT. This sequence encodes CASGQHMNTEAFF.

The V gene is TRBV27, the J gene TRBJ2-1, with TRBD1 matching 11 bases. The CDR3 has 14 residues. After removal of 7 bases from V and 9 bases from J, the junction contained 8 bases not matched to a gene. Per the germline V gene, CDR1 is MNHEY and CDR2 is SMNVEV (reference sequence). CDR3 loop: CASNWGQGEGEQFF. The CDR3, as DNA: TGTGCCAGCAACTGGGGACAGGGGGAAGGTGAGCAGTTCTTC.

The chain uses TRBV2 and TRBJ1-5; D is undetermined. Germline CDR1 is SNHLY and CDR2 is FYNNEI. The CDR3 is 14 residues long. Deletions cut 5 bases from V and 1 base from J, with 9 bases between. CDR3 sequence reads: CASSPQRSNQPQHF. CDR3 DNA sequence: TGTGCCAGCAGTCCGCAGCGGAGCAATCAGCCCCAGCATTTT. The variable domain in full, with the rest retrieved from reference TRBV2 and TRBJ1-5, is EPEVTQTPSHQVTQMGQEVILRCVPISNHLYFYWYRQILGQKVEFLVSFYNNEISEKSEIFDDQFSVERPDGSNFTLKIRSTKLEDSAMYFCASSPQRSNQPQHFGDGTRLSIL.

The J gene is TRBJ2-1, the V gene TRBV15; the match to TRBD2 covers 7 bases. Germline V gene lookup returns CDR1 LNHNV and CDR2 YYDKDF (reference sequence). The CDR3 has 16 residues. V dropped 0 bases and J dropped 9; count of bases not matched to a gene: 11. CDR3 nucleotide sequence: TGTGCCACCAGCAGAGATCTTCCTAGCGGAAGGGGTGAGCAGTTCTTC. Translation: CATSRDLPSGRGEQFF.

This chain uses TRBV6-1 with TRBJ1-2, with TRBD1 identical over 9 bases. The CDR3 is made up of 14 amino acids. From germline, CDR1 is MNHNS and CDR2 SASEGT. Germline trimming cut 6 bases from V and 7 bases from J; bases unmatched to any gene: 9. The CDR3 coding sequence is TGTGCCAGCAGGGTACCGGGACAGGGAGTTGGCTACACCTTC. Translated: CASRVPGQGVGYTF.

A note on this clone: A junction end diverges from the germline sequence, so it may reflect a read error. V gene TRBV10-3 combines with J gene TRBJ2-2; 7 positions agree with TRBD2. The CDR3 runs to 15 residues. From germline, CDR1 is ENHRY and CDR2 SYGVKD. The CDR3 spells CAITWGGPEHRGAVF. CDR3 nucleotide sequence: TGTGCCATCACTTGGGGGGGACCCGAACACCGGGGAGCTGTTTTT.

This chain links TRBV6-5 with TRBJ2-7; 10 bases map to TRBD2. CDR3 size: 15 residues. CDR1 is MNHEY and CDR2 is SVGAGI in the germline V gene. With V trimmed by 2 bases and J by 3 bases, 4 bases remained unmatched. The CDR3 spells CASSYGLAGVYEQYF. In DNA, the CDR3 is TGTGCCAGCAGTTACGGCCTAGCGGGAGTCTACGAGCAGTACTTC.

The rearrangement uses TRBV5-4 and TRBJ2-7; 9 bases are shared with TRBD2. Losses at the gene ends were 0 bases for V and 8 bases for J; bases not matched to a gene: 15. The CDR3 length is 17 residues. CDR1 is SGHNT, CDR2 YYREEE, per germline (reference sequence). CDR3 residues: CASSLGLGLADLRQQYF. The DNA of the CDR3 is TGTGCCAGCAGCTTGGGCCTGGGACTAGCCGACTTACGACAGCAGTACTTC.

The chain couples TRBV7-9 to TRBJ1-2; no definite D call. The CDR3 is 14 amino acids. V was clipped by 7 bases and J by 3 bases, with 15 bases between them. Germline V gene data show CDR1 as SEHNR and CDR2 as FQNEAQ (reference sequence). DNA of the CDR3: TGTGCCAGCACCCCCGTAAGCAGGTACTATGGCTACACCTTC. It yields the protein CASTPVSRYYGYTF.

This clone showed up just once. V gene TRBV28 combines with J gene TRBJ2-7; perhaps TRBD1 as D (6 bases). This CDR3 is built from 13 residues. CDR1 and CDR2 from the germline V gene are MDHEN and SYDVKM. Trimming stripped 4 bases from V and 5 bases from J, with 12 bases between. As DNA, the CDR3 is TGTGCCAGCAGTTACGGCAGGGGCCACGAGCAGTACTTC. Translated, it gives CASSYGRGHEQYF.

The chain uses TRBV7-9 and TRBJ1-6; D unclear. V lost 2 bases, J lost 7 bases, and 12 bases lay in between. CDR1 SEHNR and CDR2 FQNEAQ come from the germline V gene (reference sequence). The CDR3 contains 15 residues. CDR3 nucleotide sequence: TGTGCCAGCAGCTTATTCGAGGTCCCAAATTCACCCCTCCACTTT. Translating it yields CASSLFEVPNSPLHF. The full variable domain, with the rest looked up from reference TRBV7-9 and TRBJ1-6, is DTGVSQNPRHKITKRGQNVTFRCDPISEHNRLYWYRQTLGQGPEFLTYFQNEAQLEKSRLLSDRFSAERPKGSFSTLEIQRTEQGDSAMYLCASSLFEVPNSPLHFGNGTRLTVT.

This clone occurred a few times. V is TRBV11-2 and J is TRBJ2-5, with TRBD1 matching over 10 bases. The CDR3 is 14 residues long. The V gene end was trimmed by 5 bases and the J gene end by 3 bases; junction bases not matched to a gene: 3. Germline CDR1 is SGHAT and CDR2 is FQNNGV. The CDR3 sequence is CASSATGGKETQYF. CDR3 nucleotides: TGTGCCAGCAGCGCGACAGGGGGCAAAGAGACCCAGTACTTC.

This chain links TRBV11-2 with TRBJ1-1; D is unclear. Per germline, CDR1 SGHAT and CDR2 FQNNGV. The CDR3 loop spans 14 amino acids. Trimming pared 6 bases from V and 2 bases from J, leaving 13 bases between. The CDR3 region is CASRSWGGNTEAFF. The CDR3 nucleotides read TGTGCCAGCAGATCATGGGGAGGCAACACTGAAGCTTTCTTT. Drawing the rest from reference TRBV11-2 and TRBJ1-1, the complete variable domain is EAGVAQSPRYKIIEKRQSVAFWCNPISGHATLYWYQQILGQGPKLLIQFQNNGVVDDSQLPKDRFSAERLKGVDSTLKIQPAKLEDSAVYLCASRSWGGNTEAFFGQGTRLTVV.

The chain carries TRBV13 and TRBJ1-4, with 8 positions matching TRBD1. The CDR3 runs 19 residues. The ends lost 5 bases at V and 0 bases at J; junction bases unmatched: 14. Germline values: CDR1 PRHDT, CDR2 FYEKMQ (reference sequence). The CDR3 spells CASSLRRTGRGTTNEKLFF. In DNA, the CDR3 is TGTGCCAGCAGCCTCCGGAGGACAGGGAGGGGGACAACTAATGAAAAACTGTTTTTT.

This CDR3 reads CAISEGGEAEAFF. As DNA, the CDR3 is TGTGCCATCAGTGAAGGGGGGGAGGCTGAAGCTTTCTTT. This chain connects TRBV10-3 to TRBJ1-1, with D perhaps TRBD1 (6 bases). The V and J ends lost 3 bases and 6 bases respectively, with 11 bases between them. In germline, CDR1 is ENHRY, CDR2 SYGVKD. This CDR3 contains 13 residues.

V is TRBV5-1 and J is TRBJ1-1, with D perhaps matching TRBD1 (5 bases). V dropped 10 bases and J dropped 1 base, with 17 bases sitting between them. The length of the CDR3 is 14 residues. Germline CDR1 is SGHRS and CDR2 is YFSETQ. CDR3 bases: TGCGCCTCTCAAGGGGTAGGGTCGAACACTGAAGCTTTCTTT. Translating gives CASQGVGSNTEAFF.

The chain combines TRBV9 with TRBJ1-3; D unresolved. From germline, CDR1 is SGDLS and CDR2 YYNGEE. V dropped 2 bases and J dropped 4 bases, with 13 bases sitting between them. The CDR3 has 15 amino acids. The CDR3 loop is CASSVTSTRGNTIYF. The CDR3 DNA reads TGTGCCAGCAGCGTGACATCTACCCGCGGAAACACCATATATTTT.

This chain joins TRBV30 and TRBJ2-3, with TRBD1 as a possible D gene (5 bases). Germline values: CDR1 GTSNPN, CDR2 SVGIG (reference sequence). V lost 0 bases and J 2 bases, leaving 9 bases between the germline ends. The CDR3 runs to 14 residues. CDR3 loop: CAWSVSRATDTQYF. The CDR3 DNA sequence: TGTGCCTGGAGTGTATCCAGGGCCACAGATACGCAGTATTTT. Full variable domain (outside the CDR3, taken from reference TRBV30 and TRBJ2-3): SQTIHQWPATLVQPVGSPLSLECTVEGTSNPNLYWYRQAAGRGLQLLFYSVGIGQISSEVPQNLSASRPQDRQFILSSKKLLLSDSGFYLCAWSVSRATDTQYFGPGTRLTVL.